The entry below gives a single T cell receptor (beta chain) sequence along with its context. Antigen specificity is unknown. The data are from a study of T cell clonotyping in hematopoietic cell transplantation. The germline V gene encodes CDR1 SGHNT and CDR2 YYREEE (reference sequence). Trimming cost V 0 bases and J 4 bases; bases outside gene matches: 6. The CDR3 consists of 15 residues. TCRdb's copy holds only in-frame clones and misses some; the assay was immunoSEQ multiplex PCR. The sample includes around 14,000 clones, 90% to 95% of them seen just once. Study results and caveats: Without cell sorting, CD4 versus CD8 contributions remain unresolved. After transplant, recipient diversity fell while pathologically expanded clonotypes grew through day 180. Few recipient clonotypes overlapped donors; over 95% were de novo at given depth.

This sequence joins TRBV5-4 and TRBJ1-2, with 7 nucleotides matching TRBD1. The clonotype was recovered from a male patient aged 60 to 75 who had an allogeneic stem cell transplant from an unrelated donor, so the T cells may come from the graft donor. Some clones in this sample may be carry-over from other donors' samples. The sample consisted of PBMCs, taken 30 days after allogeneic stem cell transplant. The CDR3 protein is CASSLGDRRVYGYTF. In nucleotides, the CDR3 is TGTGCCAGCAGCTTGGGGGACAGAAGGGTCTATGGCTACACCTTC.